Detailed here is one T cell receptor (beta chain). The source of the sample is a study of blood T cell repertoires in COVID-19. Study details: The samples span acute and convalescent COVID-19 from the United States, Italy and Spain. Sources were T cells, B-cell-depleted T cells, or PBMCs; the material itself was cDNA or gDNA.

Enrolled during active infection, Seattle patients were then followed longitudinally. With V trimmed by 7 bases and J by 8 bases, 10 bases remained unmatched. This CDR3 spans 14 amino acids. Germline-derived CDR1 and CDR2 are SNHLY and FYNNEI. Source study methods: By means of reference gene primer amplification, nucleated cell counts were estimated. Clones were sequenced by immunoSEQ multiplex PCR, and TCRdb holds only the in-frame ones, with some missing. V and J calls and clone size come straight from that table; D and trimming were deduced from the DNA. Among some 80,000 clones, approximately 85% were seen once, and the ten largest hold about 10%.

V and J are TRBV2 and TRBJ2-1, with TRBD1 matching over 8 bases. The TCR comes from a man aged 55 to 70 with COVID-19, enrolled during active disease. The sample taken for sequencing was peripheral blood. The CDR3: CASNTPGGVDEQFF. DNA for the CDR3: TGTGCCAGCAACACGCCAGGGGGCGTTGATGAGCAGTTCTTC.